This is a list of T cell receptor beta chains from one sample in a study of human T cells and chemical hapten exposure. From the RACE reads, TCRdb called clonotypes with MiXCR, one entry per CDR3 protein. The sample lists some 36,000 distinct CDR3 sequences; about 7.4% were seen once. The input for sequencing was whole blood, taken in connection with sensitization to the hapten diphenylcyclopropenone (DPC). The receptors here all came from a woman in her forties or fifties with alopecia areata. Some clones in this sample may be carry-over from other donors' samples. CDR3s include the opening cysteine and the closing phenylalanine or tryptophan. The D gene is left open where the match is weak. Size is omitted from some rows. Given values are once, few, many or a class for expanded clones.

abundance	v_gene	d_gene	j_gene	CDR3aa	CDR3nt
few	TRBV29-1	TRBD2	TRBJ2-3	CSVALAGGPTDTQYF	TGCAGCGTTGCACTAGCGGGAGGGCCGACAGATACGCAGTATTTT
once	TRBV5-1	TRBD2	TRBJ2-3	CASSAGLAGSTDTQYF	TGCGCCAGCAGCGCCGGACTAGCGGGAAGCACAGATACGCAGTATTTT
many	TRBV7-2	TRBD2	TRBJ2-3	CASSPLAGGGDTQYF	TGTGCCAGCAGCCCTCTAGCGGGAGGTGGAGATACGCAGTATTTT
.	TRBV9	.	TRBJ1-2	CASRRTDNSAGYTF	TGTGCCAGCAGACGGACAGACAACTCCGCTGGCTACACCTTC
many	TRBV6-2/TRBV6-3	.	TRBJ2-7	CASSYSSSHEQYF	TGTGCCAGCAGTTACTCGAGCTCCCACGAGCAGTACTTC
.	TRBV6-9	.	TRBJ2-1	CASPPGERANPFF	TGTGCCAGCCCCCCGGGAGAGCGGGCAAACCCTTTCTTC
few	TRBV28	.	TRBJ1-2	CASSQNYGYTF	TGTGCCAGCAGCCAGAACTATGGCTACACCTTC
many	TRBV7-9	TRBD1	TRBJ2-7	CASSLMDRVLEQYF	TGTGCCAGCAGCTTAATGGACAGGGTCCTTGAGCAGTACTTC
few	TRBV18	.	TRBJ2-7	CASSPKGRGEQYF	TGTGCCAGCTCACCGAAGGGCCGGGGAGAGCAGTACTTC
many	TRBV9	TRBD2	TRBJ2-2	CAGPAGGRAYSVELFF	TGTGCCGGGCCGGCCGGCGGGAGGGCCTATAGCGTGGAGCTGTTTTTT
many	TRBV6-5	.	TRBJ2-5	CASSQRLRETQYF	TGTGCCAGCAGTCAACGGCTTCGAGAGACCCAGTACTTC
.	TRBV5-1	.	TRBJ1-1	CASSLDGTAPNTEAFF	TGCGCCAGCAGCTTAGACGGGACGGCCCCGAACACTGAAGCTTTCTTT
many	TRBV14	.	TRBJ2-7	CASSQTKGGKGSYEQYF	TGTGCCAGCAGCCAGACCAAAGGCGGGAAGGGCTCCTACGAGCAGTACTTC
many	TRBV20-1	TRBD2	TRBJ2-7	CSARSGVIYEQYF	TGCAGTGCTAGAAGCGGGGTTATCTACGAGCAGTACTTC
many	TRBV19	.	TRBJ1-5	CASNQPGLPSQPQHF	TGTGCCAGTAACCAACCGGGACTGCCAAGCCAGCCCCAGCATTTT
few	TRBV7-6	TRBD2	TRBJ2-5	CASSLIAGGETQYF	TGTGCCAGCAGCTTGATAGCGGGAGGAGAGACCCAGTACTTC
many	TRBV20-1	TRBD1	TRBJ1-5	CSAHGQGAAQPQHF	TGCAGTGCCCACGGACAGGGAGCGGCTCAGCCCCAGCATTTT
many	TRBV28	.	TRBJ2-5	CASSSRREYLLETQYF	TGTGCCAGCAGTTCTCGCCGGGAGTATCTCTTAGAGACCCAGTACTTC
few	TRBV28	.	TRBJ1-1	CASRGKPEAFF	TGTGCCAGCAGGGGTAAACCTGAAGCTTTCTTT
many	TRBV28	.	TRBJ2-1	CASSRGTNEQFF	TGTGCCAGCAGCCGCGGGACTAATGAGCAGTTCTTC
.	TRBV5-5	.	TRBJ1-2	CASSPQGWGQVGYTF	TGTGCCAGCAGCCCCCAGGGATGGGGGCAGGTTGGCTACACCTTC
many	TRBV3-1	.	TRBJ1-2	CASNQNPGITGGGYTF	TGTGCCAGCAATCAAAACCCCGGGATTACCGGGGGTGGCTACACCTTC
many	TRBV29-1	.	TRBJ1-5	CSVGQSSNQPQHF	TGCAGCGTTGGACAGAGTAGCAATCAGCCCCAGCATTTT